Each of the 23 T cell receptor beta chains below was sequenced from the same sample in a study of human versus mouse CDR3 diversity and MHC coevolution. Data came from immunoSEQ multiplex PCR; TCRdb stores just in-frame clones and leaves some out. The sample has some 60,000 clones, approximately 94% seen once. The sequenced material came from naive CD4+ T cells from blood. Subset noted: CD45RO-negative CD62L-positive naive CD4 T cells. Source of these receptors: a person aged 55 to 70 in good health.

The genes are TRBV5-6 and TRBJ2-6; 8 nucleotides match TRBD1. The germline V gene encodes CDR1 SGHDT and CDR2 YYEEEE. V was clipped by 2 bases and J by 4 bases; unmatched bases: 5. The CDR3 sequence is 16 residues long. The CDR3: CASSFQGAEGANVLTF. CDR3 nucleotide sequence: TGTGCCAGCAGCTTCCAGGGGGCGGAGGGGGCCAACGTCCTGACTTTC.

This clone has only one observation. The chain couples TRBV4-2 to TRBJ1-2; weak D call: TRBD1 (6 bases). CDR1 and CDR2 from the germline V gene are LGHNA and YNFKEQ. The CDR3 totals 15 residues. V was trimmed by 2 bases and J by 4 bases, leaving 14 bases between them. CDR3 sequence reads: CASSQRTGLAYGYTF. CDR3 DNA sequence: TGTGCCAGCAGCCAAAGAACAGGGTTGGCCTATGGCTACACCTTC.

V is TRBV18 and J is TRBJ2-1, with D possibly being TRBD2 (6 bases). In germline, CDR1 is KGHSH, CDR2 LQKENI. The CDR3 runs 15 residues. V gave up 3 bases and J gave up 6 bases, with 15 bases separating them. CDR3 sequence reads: CASSPPGTYFNEQFF. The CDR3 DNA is TGTGCCAGCTCACCTCCCGGGACTTATTTCAATGAGCAGTTCTTC.

The CDR3: CASSLAGNTEAFF. CDR3 coding DNA: TGTGCCAGCAGCTTAGCCGGGAACACTGAAGCTTTCTTT. The gene calls are TRBV7-2 and TRBJ1-1; no definite D call. Germline lookup yields CDR1 SGHTA and CDR2 FQGNSA. The CDR3 has 13 residues. V lost 0 bases and J lost 1, with 3 bases in between.

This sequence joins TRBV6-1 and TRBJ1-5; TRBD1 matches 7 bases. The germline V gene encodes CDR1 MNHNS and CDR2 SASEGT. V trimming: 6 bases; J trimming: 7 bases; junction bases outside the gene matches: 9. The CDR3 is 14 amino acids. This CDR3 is CASRPNRGSQPQHF. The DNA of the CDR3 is TGTGCCAGCAGGCCAAACAGGGGCTCCCAGCCCCAGCATTTT.

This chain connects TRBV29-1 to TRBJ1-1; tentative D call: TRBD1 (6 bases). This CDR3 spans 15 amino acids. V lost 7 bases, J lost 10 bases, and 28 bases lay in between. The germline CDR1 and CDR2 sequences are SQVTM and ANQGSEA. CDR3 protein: CSAEESGSNLRGAFF. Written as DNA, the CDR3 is TGCAGCGCCGAAGAGAGTGGGTCTAACCTCAGGGGAGCTTTCTTT.

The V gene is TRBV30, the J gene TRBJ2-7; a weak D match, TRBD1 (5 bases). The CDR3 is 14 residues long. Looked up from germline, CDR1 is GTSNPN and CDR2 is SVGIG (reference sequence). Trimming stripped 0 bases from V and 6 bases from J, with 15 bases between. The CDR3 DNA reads TGTGCCTGGAGTGTACGCAGGGCGTTAGGCGAGCAGTACTTC. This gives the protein CAWSVRRALGEQYF. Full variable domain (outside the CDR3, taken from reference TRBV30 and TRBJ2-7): SQTIHQWPATLVQPVGSPLSLECTVEGTSNPNLYWYRQAAGRGLQLLFYSVGIGQISSEVPQNLSASRPQDRQFILSSKKLLLSDSGFYLCAWSVRRALGEQYFGPGTRLTVT.

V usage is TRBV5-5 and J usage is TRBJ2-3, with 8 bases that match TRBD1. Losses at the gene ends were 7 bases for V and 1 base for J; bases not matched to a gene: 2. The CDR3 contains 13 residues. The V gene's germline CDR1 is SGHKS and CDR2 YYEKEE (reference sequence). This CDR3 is CASLTGGTDTQYF. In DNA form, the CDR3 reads TGTGCCAGCCTGACAGGGGGCACAGATACGCAGTATTTT.

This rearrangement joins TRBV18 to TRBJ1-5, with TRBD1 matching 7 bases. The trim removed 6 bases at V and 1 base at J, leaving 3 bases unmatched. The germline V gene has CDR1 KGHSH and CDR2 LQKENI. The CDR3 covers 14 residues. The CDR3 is CASSAGGSNQPQHF. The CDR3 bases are TGTGCCAGCTCCGCAGGGGGAAGCAATCAGCCCCAGCATTTT.

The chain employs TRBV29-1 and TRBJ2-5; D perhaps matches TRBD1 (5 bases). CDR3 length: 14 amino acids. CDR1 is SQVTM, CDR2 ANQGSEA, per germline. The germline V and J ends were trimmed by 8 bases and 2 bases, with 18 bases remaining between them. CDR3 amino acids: CSTSSGASQETQYF. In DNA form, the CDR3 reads TGCAGCACCTCGTCTGGGGCGTCTCAAGAGACCCAGTACTTC.

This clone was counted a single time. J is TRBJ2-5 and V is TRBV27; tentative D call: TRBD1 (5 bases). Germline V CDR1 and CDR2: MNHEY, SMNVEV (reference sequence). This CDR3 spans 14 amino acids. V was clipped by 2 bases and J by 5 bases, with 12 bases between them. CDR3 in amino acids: CASSLMASGETQYF. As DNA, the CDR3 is TGTGCCAGCAGTTTAATGGCGTCAGGGGAGACCCAGTACTTC.

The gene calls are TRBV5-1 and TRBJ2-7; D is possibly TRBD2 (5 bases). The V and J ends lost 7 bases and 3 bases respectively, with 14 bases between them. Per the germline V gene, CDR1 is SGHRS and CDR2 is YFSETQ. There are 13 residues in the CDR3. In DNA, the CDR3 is TGCGCCAGCCGAGGGCTAGTGGGCTACGAGCAGTACTTC. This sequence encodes CASRGLVGYEQYF.

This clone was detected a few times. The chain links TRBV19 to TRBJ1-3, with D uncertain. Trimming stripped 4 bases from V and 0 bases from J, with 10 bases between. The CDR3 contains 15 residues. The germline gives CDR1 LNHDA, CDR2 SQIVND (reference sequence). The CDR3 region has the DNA TGTGCCAGTAGTAGTGGACTTCTCTCTGGAAACACCATATATTTT. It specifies CASSSGLLSGNTIYF.

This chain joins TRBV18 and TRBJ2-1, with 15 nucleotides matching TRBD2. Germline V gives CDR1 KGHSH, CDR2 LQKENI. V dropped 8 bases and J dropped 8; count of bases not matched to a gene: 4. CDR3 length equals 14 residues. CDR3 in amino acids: CASRTSGRADEQFF. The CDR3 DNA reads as TGTGCCAGCCGGACTAGCGGGAGGGCCGATGAGCAGTTCTTC.

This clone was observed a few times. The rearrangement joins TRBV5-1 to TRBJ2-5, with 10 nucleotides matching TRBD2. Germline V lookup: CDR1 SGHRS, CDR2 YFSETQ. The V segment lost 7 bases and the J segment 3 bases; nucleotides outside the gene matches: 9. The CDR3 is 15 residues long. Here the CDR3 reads CASGGLAEREETQYF. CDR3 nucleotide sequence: TGCGCCAGCGGCGGACTAGCGGAGAGGGAAGAGACCCAGTACTTC.

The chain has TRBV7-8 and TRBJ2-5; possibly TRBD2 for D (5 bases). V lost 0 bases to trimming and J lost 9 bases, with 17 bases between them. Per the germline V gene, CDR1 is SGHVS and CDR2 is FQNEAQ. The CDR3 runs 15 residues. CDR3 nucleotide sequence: TGTGCCAGCAGCTTAGCGCTAGCTTCCCCGGTGGCCCAGTACTTC. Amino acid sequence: CASSLALASPVAQYF.

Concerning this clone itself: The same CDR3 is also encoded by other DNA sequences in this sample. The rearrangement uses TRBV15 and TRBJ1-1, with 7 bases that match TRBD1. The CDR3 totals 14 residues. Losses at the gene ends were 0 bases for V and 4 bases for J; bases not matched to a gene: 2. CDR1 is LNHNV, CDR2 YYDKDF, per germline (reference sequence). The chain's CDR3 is CATSRDDRVTEAFF. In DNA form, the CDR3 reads TGTGCCACCAGCAGAGACGACAGGGTCACTGAAGCTTTCTTT.

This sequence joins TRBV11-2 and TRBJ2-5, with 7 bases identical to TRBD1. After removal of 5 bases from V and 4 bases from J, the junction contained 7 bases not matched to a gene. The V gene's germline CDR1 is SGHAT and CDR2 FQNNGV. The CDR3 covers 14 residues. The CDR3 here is CASSLRTGGETQYF. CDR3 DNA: TGTGCCAGCAGCCTACGGACAGGTGGAGAGACCCAGTACTTC.

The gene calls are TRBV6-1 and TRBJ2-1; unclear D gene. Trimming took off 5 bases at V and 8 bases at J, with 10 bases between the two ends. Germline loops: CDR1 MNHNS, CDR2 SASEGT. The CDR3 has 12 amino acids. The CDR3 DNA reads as TGTGCCAGCAGTCTTTCCCTCCATGAGCAGTTCTTC. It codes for CASSLSLHEQFF.

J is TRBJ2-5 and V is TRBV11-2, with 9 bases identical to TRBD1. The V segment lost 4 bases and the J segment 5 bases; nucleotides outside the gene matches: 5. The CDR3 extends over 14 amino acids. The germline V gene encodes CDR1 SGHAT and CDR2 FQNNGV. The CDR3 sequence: CASSSQGARETQYF. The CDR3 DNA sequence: TGTGCCAGCAGCTCACAGGGGGCGCGGGAGACCCAGTACTTC.

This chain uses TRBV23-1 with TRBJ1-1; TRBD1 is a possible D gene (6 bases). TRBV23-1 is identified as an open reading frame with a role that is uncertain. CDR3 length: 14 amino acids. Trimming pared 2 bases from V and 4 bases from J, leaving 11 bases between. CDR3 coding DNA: TGCGCCAGCAGTCAACCAGAGACAGGCACTGAAGCTTTCTTT. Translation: CASSQPETGTEAFF.

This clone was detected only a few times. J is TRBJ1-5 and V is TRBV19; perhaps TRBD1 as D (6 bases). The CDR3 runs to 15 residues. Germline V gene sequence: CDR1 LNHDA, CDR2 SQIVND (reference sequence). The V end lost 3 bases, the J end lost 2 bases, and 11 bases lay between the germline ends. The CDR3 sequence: CASSIGGGGNQPQHF. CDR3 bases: TGTGCCAGTAGTATCGGGGGGGGCGGCAATCAGCCCCAGCATTTT.

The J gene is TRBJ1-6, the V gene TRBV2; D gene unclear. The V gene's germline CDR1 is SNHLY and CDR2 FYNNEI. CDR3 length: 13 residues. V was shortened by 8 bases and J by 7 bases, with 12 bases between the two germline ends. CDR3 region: CASSQDRNSPLHF. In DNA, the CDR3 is TGTGCCAGCTCGCAGGATCGGAATTCACCCCTCCACTTT.